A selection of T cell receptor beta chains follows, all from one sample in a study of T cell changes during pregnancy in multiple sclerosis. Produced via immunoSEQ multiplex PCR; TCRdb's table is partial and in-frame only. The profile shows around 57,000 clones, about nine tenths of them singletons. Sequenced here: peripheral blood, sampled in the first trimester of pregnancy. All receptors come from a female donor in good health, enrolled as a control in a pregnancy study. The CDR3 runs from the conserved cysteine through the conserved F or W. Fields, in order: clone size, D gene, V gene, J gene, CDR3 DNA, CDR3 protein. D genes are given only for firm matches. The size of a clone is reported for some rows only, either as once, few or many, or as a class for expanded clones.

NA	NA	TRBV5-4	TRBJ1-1	TGTGCCAGCAGCCGTCTAGGGGAGAACACTGAAGCTTTCTTT	CASSRLGENTEAFF
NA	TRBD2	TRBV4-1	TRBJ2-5	TGCGCCAGCAGCCCTGGGACTAGCGGGGGGATCAGGGAAGAGACCCAGTACTTC	CASSPGTSGGIREETQYF
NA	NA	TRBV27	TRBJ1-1	TGTGCCAGCAGTCCAGGGACTTCTAACACTGAAGCTTTCTTT	CASSPGTSNTEAFF
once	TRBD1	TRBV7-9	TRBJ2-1	TGTGCCAGCAGCTTAGGGATGGGGGACAGGCTCGGTGGGCAGTTCTTC	CASSLGMGDRLGGQFF
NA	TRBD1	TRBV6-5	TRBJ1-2	TGTGCCAGCAGCCCCGGGACAGCTAGATATGGCTACACCTTC	CASSPGTARYGYTF
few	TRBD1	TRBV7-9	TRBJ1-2	TGTGCCAGCAGCCCGGGACAGAGTAACTATGGCTACACCTTC	CASSPGQSNYGYTF
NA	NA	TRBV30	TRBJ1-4	TGTGCCTGGAGTAGCCGGCGGCTGTCTAATGAAAAACTGTTTTTT	CAWSSRRLSNEKLFF
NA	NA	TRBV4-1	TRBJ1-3	TGCGCCAGCAGCCAAGATCAATACAGGCGAAGCTCTGGAAACACCATATATTTT	CASSQDQYRRSSGNTIYF
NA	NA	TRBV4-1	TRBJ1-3	TGCGCCAGCAGCCAACCTCAGGGGAACTTCGCTGGAAACACCATATATTTT	CASSQPQGNFAGNTIYF
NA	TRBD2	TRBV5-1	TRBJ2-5	TGCGCCAGCAGCTTACGTAATAGCGGGCCTCAAGAGACCCAGTACTTC	CASSLRNSGPQETQYF
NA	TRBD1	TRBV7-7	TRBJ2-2	TGTGCCAGCAGTCCGAGACAGGGGGAGACCGGGGAGCTGTTTTTT	CASSPRQGETGELFF
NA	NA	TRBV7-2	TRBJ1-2	TGTGCCAGCAGCTTAGGGGGGCTAACAAACTATGGCTACACCTTC	CASSLGGLTNYGYTF
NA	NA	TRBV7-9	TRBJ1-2	TGTGCCAGCAGCCCAGGGCCTACAGATGGCTATGGCTACACCTTC	CASSPGPTDGYGYTF
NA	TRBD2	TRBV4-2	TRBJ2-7	TGTGCCAGCAGCCAGCCCACTAGCGGGGCCTCCTACGAGCAGTACTTC	CASSQPTSGASYEQYF
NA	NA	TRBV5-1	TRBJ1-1	TGCGCCAGCAGTCTCCTGGCCGACAGGCCCCCTGAAGCTTTCTTT	CASSLLADRPPEAFF
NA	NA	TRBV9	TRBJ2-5	TGTGCCAGCAGCGTAGGGGAGGGGGGGGGATTCCAAGAGACCCAGTACTTC	CASSVGEGGGFQETQYF
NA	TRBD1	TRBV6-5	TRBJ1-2	TGTGCCAGTTACGGAACAGACAGGGGTTGGTATGGCTACACCTTC	CASYGTDRGWYGYTF
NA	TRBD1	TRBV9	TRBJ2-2	TGTGCCAGCAGCATTGGACAGGGTGGAAACACCGGGGAGCTGTTTTTT	CASSIGQGGNTGELFF
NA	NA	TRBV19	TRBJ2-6	TGTGCCAGTAGTCCCCTTGGGGCCAACGTCCTGACTTTC	CASSPLGANVLTF
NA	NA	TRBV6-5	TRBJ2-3	TGTGCCAGCAGGTACCGGGACTTCACAGATACGCAGTATTTT	CASRYRDFTDTQYF
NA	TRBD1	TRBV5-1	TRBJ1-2	TGCGCCAGCAGACCGGGACAGGCCAAATCTGGCTACACCTTC	CASRPGQAKSGYTF
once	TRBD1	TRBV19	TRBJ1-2	TGTGCCAGTGTGGACAGGGGTTACTATGGCTACACCTTC	CASVDRGYYGYTF
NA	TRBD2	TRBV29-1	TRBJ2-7	TGCAGCGTTGAAGAGTTAACTAGCGGGGACTACGAGCAGTACTTC	CSVEELTSGDYEQYF
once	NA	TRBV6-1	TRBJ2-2	TGTGCCAGCAAACAGGGTTGGAACACCGGGGAGCTGTTTTTT	CASKQGWNTGELFF
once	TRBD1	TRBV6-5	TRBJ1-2	TGTGCCAGCAGGGGCGAAGGGACAGGGGGCGGCTACACCTTC	CASRGEGTGGGYTF
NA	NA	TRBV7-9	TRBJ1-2	TGTGCCAGCAGCTTAGGGGGAGCGTCCGCACTGCCCACCTTC	CASSLGGASALPTF
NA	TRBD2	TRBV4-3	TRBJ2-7	TGCGCCAGCAGCCACGCTAGCGGGGGAACCTACGAGCAGTACTTC	CASSHASGGTYEQYF
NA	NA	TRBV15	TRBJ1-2	TGTGCCACCCGAGGCCAGCAGTACTATGGCTACACCTTC	CATRGQQYYGYTF
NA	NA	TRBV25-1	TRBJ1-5	TGTGCCAGCGGACAAAATCAGCCCCAGCATTTT	CASGQNQPQHF
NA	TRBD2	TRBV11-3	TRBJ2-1	TGTGCCAGCAGCGGACTGGCCCTAGCGGGGGACGTCTCCTACAATGAGCAGTTCTTC	CASSGLALAGDVSYNEQFF
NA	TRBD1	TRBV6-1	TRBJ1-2	TGTGCCAGCAGTGAAGCCTGGACAGGGGACTATGGCTACACCTTC	CASSEAWTGDYGYTF
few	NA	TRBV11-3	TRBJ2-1	TGTGCCAGCAGCTTAGGGCCGATTACCAATGAGCAGTTCTTC	CASSLGPITNEQFF
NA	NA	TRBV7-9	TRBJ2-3	TGTGCCAGCAGCTTCACCGGGGGTGTAGATACGCAGTATTTT	CASSFTGGVDTQYF
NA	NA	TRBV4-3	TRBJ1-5	TGCGCCAGCAGCCAAGATCGAGGGATTAGCAATCAGCCCCAGCATTTT	CASSQDRGISNQPQHF
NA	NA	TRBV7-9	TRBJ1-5	TGTGCCAGCAGCCGGGACACAACCGGACAGCCCCAGCATTTT	CASSRDTTGQPQHF
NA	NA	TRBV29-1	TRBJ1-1	TGCAGCGTTGAAGTAGAGTACACTGAAGCTTTCTTT	CSVEVEYTEAFF
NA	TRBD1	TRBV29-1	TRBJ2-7	TGCAGCGTTTGCACAGGGGAGTTGTACGAGCAGTACTTC	CSVCTGELYEQYF
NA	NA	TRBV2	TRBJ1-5	TGTGCCAGCCGGAGCCAGAGGAGCAATCAGCCCCAGCATTTT	CASRSQRSNQPQHF
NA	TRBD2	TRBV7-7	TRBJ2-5	TGTGCCAGCAGCTCGGGACTAGCGGGGGTACAAGAGACCCAGTACTTC	CASSSGLAGVQETQYF
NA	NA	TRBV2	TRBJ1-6	TGTGCCAGCACGCGTTCGGGGTTTGTTAATTCACCCCTCCACTTT	CASTRSGFVNSPLHF
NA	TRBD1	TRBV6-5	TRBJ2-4	TGTGCCAGCAGTTGGACAGGGGAATTGGGCAAAAACATTCAGTACTTC	CASSWTGELGKNIQYF
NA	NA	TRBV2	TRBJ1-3	TGTGCCAGCAGTTTAATAACTGGAAACACCATATATTTT	CASSLITGNTIYF
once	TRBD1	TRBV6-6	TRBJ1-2	TGTGCCAGCAGTTACGATTTGTCAGGGGGCATCTATGGCTACACCTTC	CASSYDLSGGIYGYTF
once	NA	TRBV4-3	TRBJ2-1	TGCGCCAGCAGCCAGTTGAGGGGAGGACACAATGAGCAGTTCTTC	CASSQLRGGHNEQFF
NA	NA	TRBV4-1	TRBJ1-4	TGCGCCAGCAAAAGTTCGAGGGTGGCTAATGAAAAACTGTTTTTT	CASKSSRVANEKLFF
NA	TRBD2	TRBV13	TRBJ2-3	TGTGCCAGCAGCTCAAAGACACTAGCGGGGGGCACAGATACGCAGTATTTT	CASSSKTLAGGTDTQYF
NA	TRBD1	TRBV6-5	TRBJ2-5	TGTGCCAGCAGTTACTCTGGCGGGACAGGGGAGACCCAGTACTTC	CASSYSGGTGETQYF
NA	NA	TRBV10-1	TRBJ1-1	TGCGCCAGCAGTGAGTTTGGAAGGGGCCGCACACAATTGAACACTGAAGCTTTCTTT	CASSEFGRGRTQLNTEAFF
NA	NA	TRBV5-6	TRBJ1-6	TGTGCCAGCAGCCGCGGGGCTACTAATTCACCCCTCCACTTT	CASSRGATNSPLHF
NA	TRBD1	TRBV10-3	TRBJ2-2	TGTGCCATCAGTGAGTCAGAAGGAGGACAGGGGGCGCGTAGCGGGGAGCTGTTTTTT	CAISESEGGQGARSGELFF
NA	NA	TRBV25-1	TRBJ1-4	TGTGCCAGCAGTGACCCTTACAAGGGGGGGGAGGAAAAACTGTTTTTT	CASSDPYKGGEEKLFF